This T cell receptor (beta chain) was observed in a study of OX40 agonist ivuxolimab in advanced cancers. General study results and limits: CD4+ and CD8+ T cells in blood underwent clonal expansion by week 6 at 0.1 to 3.0 mg/kg.

The CDR3 loop spans 14 amino acids. V was clipped by 3 bases and J by 6 bases; unmatched bases: 4. The germline V gene has CDR1 MNHEY and CDR2 SMNVEV (reference sequence). A word on this clone: What it binds is unknown.

Produced via immunoSEQ multiplex PCR; TCRdb's table is partial and in-frame only. The sample yields 16,000 or so clones, about 75% seen once. This sequence was found in an adult with an advanced solid tumor such as melanoma, head and neck, liver or kidney cancer. The specimen was CD4+ or CD8+ T cells sorted from blood, collected in a trial of the OX40 agonist ivuxolimab. J is TRBJ2-1 and V is TRBV27, with 8 nucleotides matching TRBD1. Here the CDR3 DNA reads TGTGCCAGCAGTTTTATCGGACAGGGCAATGAGCAGTTCTTC. Translated, it gives CASSFIGQGNEQFF.